The sequence of this T cell receptor beta chain was determined in a study of T cells after somatic rescue of genetic block. The V gene's germline CDR1 is KGHSH and CDR2 LQKENI. The CDR3 contains 16 residues. Trimming at V came to 1 base and at J to 3 bases, leaving 5 bases not matched to a gene. Assay: immunoSEQ multiplex PCR; the TCRdb copy retains only in-frame clones and omits some. The repertoire holds about 16,000 clones, with roughly two thirds as singletons. The gene calls are TRBV18 and TRBJ1-3; 8 nucleotides align to TRBD1. Sequencing was done on a sample of peripheral blood mononuclear cells (PBMCs). The sequence was obtained from a boy aged 5-17 years. Here the CDR3 DNA reads TGTGCCAGCTCACCACGCCTGGACAGGGATGGAAACACCATATATTTT. This gives the protein CASSPRLDRDGNTIYF.